This paragraph covers one T cell receptor (beta chain) sequence. This sample is part of a study of blood T cell repertoires in COVID-19. Across the study: T cells, B-cell-depleted T cells, or PBMCs supplied cDNA or gDNA.

Data came from immunoSEQ multiplex PCR; TCRdb stores just in-frame clones and leaves some out. The data hold roughly 250,000 clones, with more than 90% observed a single time. The TCR sequence derives from a person aged 18-30 years with COVID-19, enrolled during active disease. The specimen was peripheral blood.

The CDR3 here is CASSLGGARTETQYF. For the CDR3, the DNA is TGTGCCAGCAGCTTAGGGGGCGCTAGGACAGAGACCCAGTACTTC. The J gene is TRBJ2-5, the V gene TRBV7-9; D might be TRBD1 (5 bases). V shed 1 base and J shed 4 bases, with 13 bases lying between them. Germline values: CDR1 SEHNR, CDR2 FQNEAQ (reference sequence). This CDR3 comprises 15 residues.